This passage covers 12 T cell receptor beta chains from one sample sequenced in a study of blood T cell repertoires in COVID-19. Profiling relied on immunoSEQ multiplex PCR, and the TCRdb table lists in-frame clones only, not all of them. The sample has more than 60,000 clones, 80% to 90% seen once. The sequenced sample consisted of peripheral blood. These receptor sequences come from a woman aged 45 to 65 with active COVID-19.

V gene TRBV27 combines with J gene TRBJ2-7; 7 bases agree with TRBD2. Germline loops: CDR1 MNHEY, CDR2 SMNVEV (reference sequence). CDR3 length equals 14 residues. The ends lost 4 bases at V and 2 bases at J; junction bases unmatched: 5. CDR3 protein: CASSSAGVAYEQYF. In DNA, the CDR3 is TGTGCCAGCAGTTCTGCGGGAGTTGCCTACGAGCAGTACTTC.

The V gene is TRBV5-1, the J gene TRBJ2-2; D might be TRBD1 (6 bases). Germline V lookup: CDR1 SGHRS, CDR2 YFSETQ. This CDR3 region has 16 residues. The V and J ends lost 4 bases and 6 bases respectively, with 19 bases between them. The CDR3 DNA reads TGCGCCAGCAGCCCCCTTTATTCAGGGGTCCCCGGGGAGCTGTTTTTT. This codes for CASSPLYSGVPGELFF.

The J gene is TRBJ2-1, the V gene TRBV2, with 7 bases identical to TRBD1. The CDR3 consists of 14 residues. Germline loops: CDR1 SNHLY, CDR2 FYNNEI. Unmatched junction bases numbered 12, after V lost 6 bases and J lost 10 bases. The DNA for the CDR3 is TGTGCCAGCAGCCCCGGGACAGTCGTCGGGGAGCAGTTCTTC. This translates into CASSPGTVVGEQFF.

This chain joins TRBV2 and TRBJ2-3, with 8 nucleotides matching TRBD1. J lost 1 base, V lost 6 bases, and 6 bases had no gene match. There are 15 residues in the CDR3. Germline V gene sequence: CDR1 SNHLY, CDR2 FYNNEI. The CDR3 spells CASRDRGWGTDTQYF. DNA for the CDR3: TGTGCCAGCAGAGACAGGGGCTGGGGCACAGATACGCAGTATTTT.

This chain links TRBV6-2 or TRBV6-3 with TRBJ1-6; tentative D call: TRBD1 (6 bases). Trimming removed 2 bases at V and 7 bases at J, with 12 bases between. CDR1 and CDR2 (germline): MNHEY, SVGEGT. CDR3 length equals 15 residues. For the CDR3, the DNA is TGTGCCAGCAGTTACCGCCAGGGGATAAATTCACCCCTCCACTTT. Protein product: CASSYRQGINSPLHF.

CDR3 residues: CASSLGPRDIPLEQYF. Written as DNA, the CDR3 is TGTGCCAGCAGCTTAGGCCCCCGGGACATTCCCCTCGAGCAGTACTTC. The genes are TRBV7-3 and TRBJ2-7, with a weak D call TRBD1 (6 bases). CDR3 length: 16 amino acids. Trimming took 2 bases from V and 6 from J, leaving 20 bases between them. Germline-derived CDR1 and CDR2 are SGHTA and FQGTGA.

The V call is TRBV24-1, the J call TRBJ2-3; 11 bases map to TRBD2. The germline gives CDR1 KGHDR, CDR2 SFDVKD. The CDR3 sequence is 23 residues long. After removal of 5 bases from V and 0 bases from J, the junction contained 24 bases not matched to a gene. The CDR3 DNA reads as TGTGCCACCAGTGCCCTTGAAACGAGGGGGCTACTAGCGGGAGCTAGTAGCACAGATACGCAGTATTTT. Protein product: CATSALETRGLLAGASSTDTQYF.

This chain links TRBV6-4 with TRBJ2-6; TRBD2 aligns across 14 bases. J lost 3 bases, V lost 2 bases, and 0 bases had no gene match. This CDR3 contains 17 residues. Germline assignment: CDR1 MRHNA and CDR2 SNTAGT. DNA for the CDR3: TGTGCCAGCAGTGACGGGACTAGCGGGAGTGGGGCCAACGTCCTGACTTTC. It yields the protein CASSDGTSGSGANVLTF.

V and J are TRBV4-1 and TRBJ2-1; 11 bases are a match to TRBD2. The CDR3 is made up of 17 amino acids. Germline CDR1 is MGHRA and CDR2 is YSYEKL. The J segment lost 7 bases and the V segment lost 4 bases, leaving 12 bases of the junction unmatched. For the CDR3, the DNA is TGCGCCAGCAGCCCTTATAGCGGGAGGGCCGGACCTAATGAGCAGTTCTTC. Its translation is CASSPYSGRAGPNEQFF.

This clone was seen a single time. DNA for the CDR3: TGTGCCAGCAGTCAAATTCCTGGAAACACCATATATTTT. This gives the protein CASSQIPGNTIYF. This chain joins TRBV27 and TRBJ1-3; the D is unclear. V lost 5 bases to trimming and J lost 2 bases, with 7 bases between them. This CDR3 region has 13 residues. Germline CDR1 MNHEY, CDR2 SMNVEV (reference sequence).

V and J are TRBV6-8 and TRBJ2-1; TRBD2 matches at 8 bases. The CDR3 spans 16 residues. Germline loops: CDR1 MNHGY, CDR2 SAAAGT. After removal of 6 bases from V and 4 bases from J, the junction contained 11 bases not matched to a gene. The CDR3, as DNA: TGTGCCAGCAGCCGACAAGGAGCGGGGGAATACAATGAGCAGTTCTTC. Translated, it gives CASSRQGAGEYNEQFF.

The CDR3 nucleotides are TGTGCCAGCAGTCATAGCGGGAGTGCCTACGAGCAGTACTTC. Protein: CASSHSGSAYEQYF. This sequence joins TRBV6-6 and TRBJ2-7; the match to TRBD2 covers 9 bases. V lost 5 bases and J lost 2; bases outside the gene matches: 4. The CDR3 loop spans 14 amino acids. The V gene's germline CDR1 is MNHNY and CDR2 SVGAGI (reference sequence).